This TCR beta chain derives from a study of identical twins. Findings and limits, study-wide: Memory repertoires showed no such pattern, whereas abundant cord blood beta clonotypes carried fewer insertions. Out-of-frame alpha sequences shared by twins showed excess low generation probability.

This clonotype has at least ten counts. What it binds is not known. The length of the CDR3 is 14 residues. CDR1 MNHEY and CDR2 SMNVEV come from the germline V gene (reference sequence). V was clipped by 5 bases and J by 4 bases; unmatched bases: 6. A universal primer site arose from template switching, and cDNA bore unique molecular identifiers. Each CDR3 protein is one row after TCRdb ran MiXCR on the 5' RACE reads. The sample has about 200,000 distinct CDR3 sequences; over 9.5% are singletons. Material: memory T cells sorted from blood. The gene calls are TRBV27 and TRBJ2-7; 9 nucleotides agree with TRBD1. The clonotype comes from a man aged 45-65 years in good health. The DNA for the CDR3 is TGTGCCAGCAGTCGGACAGGGGTTGTGTACGAGCAGTACTTC. As protein: CASSRTGVVYEQYF.